The entry that follows covers one TCR beta chain sequence. V was pared by 2 bases and J by 2 bases, with 2 bases of the junction left unmatched. This CDR3 spans 15 amino acids. The germline V gene encodes CDR1 SGDLS and CDR2 YYNGEE. The data were produced by immunoSEQ multiplex PCR, yet TCRdb's version contains in-frame clones alone and is incomplete. The sample holds around 370,000 clones, around nine tenths seen once. The data originate from a study of blood T cell repertoires in COVID-19. Looking at the study overall: PBMCs, B-cell-depleted T cells, or T cells provided the cDNA or gDNA that made up the material.

The TCR originated in a woman aged 70-85 years with COVID-19, enrolled during active disease. What was sequenced was peripheral blood. V usage is TRBV9 and J usage is TRBJ2-3, with TRBD2 matching 10 bases. CDR3 sequence: CASSVSGGPTDTQYF. As DNA, the CDR3 is TGTGCCAGCAGCGTTAGCGGGGGGCCCACAGATACGCAGTATTTT.